This entry lists 13 T cell receptor beta chains sequenced from one sample in a study of CD8 T cells in Susac syndrome (dated by TCRdb to the late 2010s). The library was prepared using the immunoSEQ multiplex PCR assay. RNA was extracted using the RNeasy kit, and roughly 0.45 to 1 ug of the RNA was reverse transcribed with random hexamers. TCRdb reprocessing: public reads trimmed at Q25 with fastp, clones called with MiXCR, in-frame beta chains kept. Rows with a matching CDR3 protein are joined into one entry that keeps the most common DNA and genes. The sample table contains over 150,000 distinct CDR3 sequences; only one count was recorded for about 96% of them. The ten most abundant clones make up 0.12% of the sample. Sequences were obtained from CD4+ T cells from PBMCs. The receptors originated from a human donor with Susac syndrome.

This clonotype was counted a single time. The chain has TRBV12-3 or TRBV12-4 and TRBJ2-2; 11 bases fit TRBD2. V was clipped by 6 bases and J by 4 bases; unmatched bases: 7. The CDR3 is 16 amino acids. The CDR3 spells CASSLSGRAFTGELFF. The CDR3 DNA reads as TGTGCCAGCAGCCTTAGCGGGAGGGCCTTCACCGGGGAGCTGTTTTTT.

The genes are TRBV9 and TRBJ1-1; D ambiguous. This CDR3 is built from 11 residues. V dropped 3 bases and J dropped 5 bases, with 5 bases sitting between them. Germline CDR1 and CDR2: SGDLS and YYNGEE. CDR3: CASSAPTEAFF. CDR3 bases: TGTGCCAGCAGCGCCCCAACTGAAGCTTTCTTT.

The CDR3 loop is CASTAQGAFYGYTF. In DNA, the CDR3 is TGTGCCAGCACCGCACAGGGGGCCTTCTATGGCTACACCTTC. The rearrangement links TRBV7-2 to TRBJ1-2; 9 bases agree with TRBD1. Looked up from germline, CDR1 is SGHTA and CDR2 is FQGNSA. The CDR3 has 14 amino acids. J was trimmed by 4 bases and V by 7 bases; bases with no gene match: 7.

The V call is TRBV28, the J call TRBJ1-4, with D uncertain. There are 14 residues in the CDR3. Germline loops: CDR1 MDHEN, CDR2 SYDVKM. The V end lost 3 bases, the J end lost 0 bases, and 5 bases lay between the germline ends. The CDR3 DNA follows: TGTGCCAGCAGTTTGTATTCAACTAATGAAAAACTGTTTTTT. Amino acid sequence: CASSLYSTNEKLFF. Together with reference TRBV28 and TRBJ1-4, the CDR3 gives the full variable domain: DVKVTQSSRYLVKRTGEKVFLECVQDMDHENMFWYRQDPGLGLRLIYFSYDVKMKEKGDIPEGYSVSREKKERFSLILESASTNQTSMYLCASSLYSTNEKLFFGSGTQLSVL.

V is TRBV28 and J is TRBJ2-5, with TRBD2 matching 9 bases. Trimming at V came to 6 bases and at J to 6 bases, leaving 11 bases not matched to a gene. CDR1 and CDR2 from the germline V gene are MDHEN and SYDVKM. The CDR3 is 15 residues long. CDR3 DNA sequence: TGTGCCAGCAGCCGACCGGGACTAGCTGATAAGACCCAGTACTTC. It is translated as CASSRPGLADKTQYF. The full variable domain, with the rest looked up from reference TRBV28 and TRBJ2-5, is DVKVTQSSRYLVKRTGEKVFLECVQDMDHENMFWYRQDPGLGLRLIYFSYDVKMKEKGDIPEGYSVSREKKERFSLILESASTNQTSMYLCASSRPGLADKTQYFGPGTRLLVL.

The chain combines TRBV7-2 with TRBJ2-5; perhaps TRBD2 as D (5 bases). There are 15 residues in the CDR3. Germline assignment: CDR1 SGHTA and CDR2 FQGNSA. V gave up 3 bases and J gave up 3 bases, with 14 bases separating them. The CDR3 nucleotides are TGTGCCAGCAGCTTGGACTCGCACCCTGAAGAGACCCAGTACTTC. Protein product: CASSLDSHPEETQYF.

The genes are TRBV29-1 and TRBJ1-4; 8 nucleotides align to TRBD1. This CDR3 region has 14 residues. The V gene end was trimmed by 7 bases and the J gene end by 7 bases; junction bases not matched to a gene: 11. Per the germline V gene, CDR1 is SQVTM and CDR2 is ANQGSEA. The CDR3 sequence: CSASTGEIGEKLFF. The CDR3 DNA follows: TGCAGCGCCTCGACAGGGGAGATTGGTGAAAAACTGTTTTTT.

The J gene is TRBJ2-7, the V gene TRBV28; perhaps TRBD1 as D (6 bases). V dropped 2 bases and J dropped 6 bases, with 11 bases sitting between them. This CDR3 comprises 13 residues. In germline, CDR1 is MDHEN, CDR2 SYDVKM. The CDR3 region is CASSLAGQPEQYF. The CDR3 nucleotides read TGTGCCAGCAGTTTAGCCGGACAGCCCGAGCAGTACTTC.

This clonotype was detected only a few times. This chain joins TRBV7-2 and TRBJ2-5, with 8 bases that match TRBD2. Germline loops: CDR1 SGHTA, CDR2 FQGNSA. The CDR3 runs to 15 residues. The junction had 11 bases not matched to a gene; V was cut back by 6 bases and J by 5 bases. The CDR3 loop is CASSPTAGGPETQYF. CDR3 nucleotide sequence: TGTGCCAGCAGTCCGACCGCGGGAGGCCCTGAGACCCAGTACTTC.

The chain links TRBV29-1 to TRBJ2-7; 11 nucleotides line up with TRBD2. The CDR3 totals 14 residues. The V segment lost 3 bases and the J segment 3 bases; nucleotides outside the gene matches: 4. CDR1 SQVTM and CDR2 ANQGSEA come from the germline V gene. The CDR3 here is CSVDTLAGGYEQYF. Written as DNA, the CDR3 is TGCAGCGTTGATACCCTAGCGGGAGGCTACGAGCAGTACTTC.

The V gene is TRBV19, the J gene TRBJ2-7; D may match TRBD1 or TRBD2 (5 bases each). CDR3 size: 13 residues. V was clipped by 9 bases and J by 5 bases, with 17 bases between them. Per germline, CDR1 LNHDA and CDR2 SQIVND (reference sequence). The CDR3 loop reads CASSVGRQHEQYF. The CDR3, as DNA: TGTGCCAGCTCGGTGGGACGTCAACACGAGCAGTACTTC. The full variable domain, completed using reference TRBV19 and TRBJ2-7, is DGGITQSPKYLFRKEGQNVTLSCEQNLNHDAMYWYRQDPGQGLRLIYYSQIVNDFQKGDIAEGYSVSREKKESFPLTVTSAQKNPTAFYLCASSVGRQHEQYFGPGTRLTVT.

This clonotype occurred once. V is TRBV5-1 and J is TRBJ2-5; D gene unclear. The CDR3 is 14 residues long. V lost 4 bases and J 5 bases, leaving 15 bases between the germline ends. From germline, CDR1 is SGHRS and CDR2 YFSETQ. This chain's CDR3 is CASSPGLGWETQYF. In DNA, the CDR3 is TGCGCCAGCAGCCCAGGTCTGGGATGGGAGACCCAGTACTTC.

The chain links TRBV5-1 to TRBJ1-4; tentatively, D is TRBD1 (5 bases). Deletions cut 0 bases from V and 4 bases from J, with 19 bases between. This CDR3 is 18 amino acids long. The germline CDR1 and CDR2 sequences are SGHRS and YFSETQ. CDR3 nucleotide sequence: TGCGCCAGCAGCTTGGGACGGTTGGGGACTGATCGTAATGAAAAACTGTTTTTT. This gives the protein CASSLGRLGTDRNEKLFF.